This entry concerns a single TCR beta chain. The germline V and J ends were trimmed by 4 bases and 6 bases, with 12 bases remaining between them. This CDR3 has 12 amino acids. From germline, CDR1 is SQVTM and CDR2 ANQGSEA. This sample stems from a study of blood T cell repertoires in COVID-19. Assay used: immunoSEQ multiplex PCR; TCRdb lists only in-frame clones, some missing. Found here are 390,000 or so clones, 80% to 90% of them singletons; the top ten hold around 3%. The sequenced sample was peripheral blood. The chain carries TRBV29-1 and TRBJ1-2; no clear D. This sequence originates from a woman in her thirties with COVID-19, enrolled during active disease. CDR3 region: CSVAVVTDGYTF. CDR3 DNA sequence: TGCAGCGTTGCGGTGGTAACTGATGGCTACACCTTC. Full variable domain (missing parts from reference TRBV29-1 and TRBJ1-2): SAVISQKPSRDICQRGTSLTIQCQVDSQVTMMFWYRQQPGQSLTLIATANQGSEATYESGFVIDKFPISRPNLTFSTLTVSNMSPEDSSIYLCSVAVVTDGYTFGSGTRLTVV.